Below, 30 T cell receptor delta chains from the same sample are listed, as sequenced in a study of gamma-delta chains in newborns, infants, children. TCRdb re-called the reads with CATT. The data show more than 8,000 delta-chain clones, about 3.2% seen once. The source material was blood. These receptor sequences come from a child who was a newborn, infant or young child, either healthy, febrile or measles-vaccinated (not recorded which).

In its sample, this clone was seen a few times. TCRdb's protein, taken from a much larger clone, differs from this DNA's translation at residue 11, likely owing to a read error; the protein displayed comes from the DNA. J is TRDJ2 and V is TRDV2, with TRDD3 matching 11 bases. CDR1 and CDR2 from the germline V gene are GEAIGNYY and EKD. CDR3 size: 16 residues. The CDR3 bases are TGTGCCTGTGACACTGGGGGATACGCTTTGAAAGCACAACTCTTCTTT. It is translated as CACDTGGYALKAQLFF.

In the case of this clone: Sequence at one end of the junction differs from germline and may be a read error. This chain uses TRDV2 with TRDJ3; 12 bases are a match to TRDD3. CDR3 length: 22 residues. Germline V gene lookup returns CDR1 GEAIGNYY and CDR2 EKD. CDR3 protein: CASDASTTGGYWSSWDTRQMFF. The DNA for the CDR3 is TGTGCCAGTGACGCTTCGACTACTGGGGGATACTGGAGCTCCTGGGACACCCGACAGATGTTTTTC.

A remark on this clone: TCRdb's entry gives the protein of a much larger clone, which mismatches this DNA's translation at residue 7, likely from a read error; the protein reported here is translated from the DNA. The chain recombines TRDV2 with TRDJ1, with D maybe TRDD3 (6 bases). Germline V gene data show CDR1 as GEAIGNYY and CDR2 as EKD. CDR3 size: 16 residues. V was cut by 0 bases and J by 0 bases, with 13 bases left in between. The CDR3 nucleotides are TGTGCCTGTGACACCGTTACTTTGGGGGACACCGATAAACTCATCTTT. Translated, it gives CACDTVTLGDTDKLIF.

Comment on this clone: A much larger clone sits a single nucleotide away, making a read error possible. This chain links TRDV2 with TRDJ3, with unresolved D. This CDR3 is built from 19 residues. Per germline, CDR1 GEAIGNYY and CDR2 EKD. The V gene lost 0 bases and the J gene lost 0 bases, with 14 bases spanning the gap. Written as DNA, the CDR3 is TGTGCCTGTGACACCGTGGCGGGGCCCAGCTCCTGGGACACCCGACAGATGTTTTTC. Translating gives CACDTVAGPSSWDTRQMFF.

Within the sample, this clone is medium-sized. A much larger clone is a single base away; this may be a read error. Other DNA sequences in the same sample also yield this CDR3. The chain employs TRDV2 and TRDJ1; the match to TRDD3 covers 8 bases. The CDR3 is 14 amino acids. V shed 0 bases, J shed 2 bases, and the junction held 1 base outside the gene matches. CDR1 is GEAIGNYY, CDR2 EKD, per germline. DNA of the CDR3: TGTGCCTGTGACACCATGGGGGATACCGATAAACTCATCTTT. Amino acid sequence: CACDTMGDTDKLIF.

This clone was picked up a small number of times. A junction boundary mismatches the germline segment, possibly from a read error. Other DNA sequences in the sample encode the same CDR3. J is TRDJ3 and V is TRDV2; TRDD3 agrees at 10 bases. This CDR3 is 20 amino acids long. Germline CDR1 is GEAIGNYY and CDR2 is EKD. DNA for the CDR3: TGCGCCTGTGACATCCTTACTGGGGGATCGAGCTCCTGGGACACCCGACAGATGTTTTTC. Its translation is CACDILTGGSSSWDTRQMFF.

By share of the sample, this clone is medium-sized. Additional DNA sequences in this sample encode the identical CDR3. The V call is TRDV2, the J call TRDJ3; D unresolved. V was shortened by 0 bases and J by 0 bases, with 11 bases between the two germline ends. CDR3 length: 18 amino acids. Germline V gene lookup returns CDR1 GEAIGNYY and CDR2 EKD. CDR3 sequence reads: CACDTPGRSSWDTRQMFF. The CDR3 DNA reads TGTGCCTGTGACACCCCGGGGCGTAGCTCCTGGGACACCCGACAGATGTTTTTC.

This clone counts as medium-sized. This specimen includes other DNA sequences encoding the same CDR3. The chain is built from TRDV2 and TRDJ3, with TRDD3 matching over 12 bases. The trim removed 3 bases at V and 0 bases at J, leaving 2 bases unmatched. From germline, CDR1 is GEAIGNYY and CDR2 EKD. CDR3 length equals 18 residues. This CDR3 reads CACDVLGDTSWDTRQMFF. CDR3 DNA: TGTGCCTGTGACGTACTGGGGGATACCTCCTGGGACACCCGACAGATGTTTTTC.

By proportion, this clone is medium-sized. The V and J genes are TRDV2 and TRDJ3; D gene uncertain. Trimming removed 3 bases from V and 3 bases from J, with 11 bases in between. The CDR3 runs to 16 residues. CDR1 and CDR2 (germline): GEAIGNYY, EKD. CDR3 sequence: CACDEMADWDTRQMFF. The CDR3 DNA reads TGTGCCTGTGACGAGATGGCGGACTGGGACACCCGACAGATGTTTTTC.

This clone was detected a few times. TCRdb pairs this DNA with a much larger clone's protein that differs at residue 3, likely a read error; the protein shown was translated from the DNA. The rearrangement joins TRDV2 to TRDJ3; 11 nucleotides agree with TRDD3. Per germline, CDR1 GEAIGNYY and CDR2 EKD. CDR3 length: 17 residues. CDR3 sequence reads: CASDILGDTWDTRQMFF. The CDR3 bases are TGTGCCAGTGACATACTGGGGGATACCTGGGACACCCGACAGATGTTTTTC.

This clone is medium-sized in the sample. The CDR3: CACYRRGIGLTAQLFF. The CDR3 DNA is TGTGCCTGTTACAGAAGAGGGATAGGGTTGACAGCACAACTCTTCTTT. The chain has TRDV2 and TRDJ2; TRDD3 might be the D (6 bases). Germline CDR1 reads GEAIGNYY; CDR2 reads EKD. CDR3 length: 16 residues. With 6 bases removed from V and 2 bases from J, the gap between germline ends came to 18 bases.

With respect to this clone: A much larger clonotype is one base distant, so this may be a read error. CDR3 residues: CACDLLGDSAQLFF. CDR3 sequence (DNA): TGTGCCTGTGATCTCCTGGGGGATTCAGCACAACTCTTCTTT. The rearrangement joins TRDV2 to TRDJ2; 9 nucleotides agree with TRDD3. The CDR3 spans 14 residues. The V gene end was trimmed by 4 bases and the J gene end by 6 bases; junction bases not matched to a gene: 5. Germline CDR1 GEAIGNYY, CDR2 EKD.

On this clone itself: One end of the junction varies from germline; a read error may be responsible. The CDR3: CAYDSTGGSISWDTRQMFF. In nucleotides, the CDR3 is TGTGCCTATGACAGTACTGGGGGATCAATCTCCTGGGACACCCGACAGATGTTTTTC. The chain has TRDV2 and TRDJ3; 10 bases match TRDD3. The CDR3 extends over 19 amino acids. The germline CDR1 and CDR2 sequences are GEAIGNYY and EKD.

Concerning this clone itself: This CDR3 is also generated by other DNA sequences in the sample. The rearrangement links TRAV29/DV5 to TRDJ1, with D hard to call. V lost 2 bases and J 1 base, leaving 33 bases between the germline ends. The CDR3 runs to 21 residues. The V gene's germline CDR1 is NSMFDY and CDR2 ISSIKDK. Here the CDR3 reads CAARAPHPGFGKVTGTDKLIF. The CDR3 bases are TGTGCAGCAAGGGCGCCGCACCCGGGGTTTGGCAAGGTGACGGGCACCGATAAACTCATCTTT.

Within the sample, this clone is medium-sized. V usage is TRDV2 and J usage is TRDJ3; D ambiguous. Germline V gene lookup returns CDR1 GEAIGNYY and CDR2 EKD. The germline V and J ends were trimmed by 4 bases and 0 bases, with 12 bases remaining between them. The CDR3 is 17 residues long. The CDR3 sequence is CACDPLLSSWDTRQMFF. The DNA for the CDR3 is TGTGCCTGTGATCCTCTACTGAGCTCCTGGGACACCCGACAGATGTTTTTC.

This clone is medium-sized. The chain is built from TRDV2 and TRDJ3; TRDD3 matches 7 bases. J lost 0 bases, V lost 0 bases, and 10 bases had no gene match. The CDR3 is 20 amino acids. The germline V gene has CDR1 GEAIGNYY and CDR2 EKD. The CDR3 DNA follows: TGTGCCTGTGACACCGTTTGGGCTGGGGGCTACTCCTGGGACACCCGACAGATGTTTTTC. Its translation: CACDTVWAGGYSWDTRQMFF.

This clone is large. This sample includes further DNA sequences coding for the same CDR3. V usage is TRDV2 and J usage is TRDJ3; 9 bases map to TRDD3. The V gene's germline CDR1 is GEAIGNYY and CDR2 EKD. The CDR3 totals 17 residues. V dropped 4 bases and J dropped 0; count of bases not matched to a gene: 3. The CDR3 nucleotides are TGTGCCTGTGAATACTGGGGGAGCTCCTGGGACACCCGACAGATGTTTTTC. Encoded protein: CACEYWGSSWDTRQMFF.

This clone has more than one count but fewer than ten. Germline is not matched at one junction end, which may reflect a read error. This chain connects TRDV2 to TRDJ3, with 13 bases aligning to TRDD3. The CDR3 runs to 19 residues. Germline V gene lookup returns CDR1 GEAIGNYY and CDR2 EKD. CDR3 nucleotide sequence: TGTGCCTGTGACGCCGTACTGGGGGATACGAGCTGGGACACCCGGCAGATGTTTTTC. It translates to CACDAVLGDTSWDTRQMFF.

The chain has TRDV3 and TRDJ1; TRDD3 matches 13 bases. TCRdb lists no J gene, so it was determined here by aligning the DNA to germline. This CDR3 has 14 residues. From germline, CDR1 is TVYSNPD and CDR2 GDNSRS (reference sequence). V lost 4 bases and J lost 5; bases outside the gene matches: 7. CDR3 in amino acids: CASRTGGYEDKLIF. The CDR3 DNA is TGTGCCTCCCGTACTGGGGGATACGAAGATAAACTCATCTTT.

This clone appeared a few times. TCRdb lists the protein of a much larger clone for this DNA, which differs at residue 9, so this is likely a read error; the protein given here is translated from the DNA itself. The chain links TRDV2 to TRDJ3; D is possibly TRDD3 (5 bases). Germline V lookup: CDR1 GEAIGNYY, CDR2 EKD. The germline V and J ends were trimmed by 0 bases and 0 bases, with 11 bases remaining between them. This CDR3 is 18 amino acids long. CDR3: CACDTVGPNSWDTRQMFF. CDR3 nucleotide sequence: TGTGCCTGTGACACCGTGGGGCCGAACTCCTGGGACACCCGACAGATGTTTTTC.

The table lists this clone with a few counts. An end of the junction differs from the germline gene, which may be a read error. The chain couples TRDV2 to TRDJ1; 8 nucleotides agree with TRDD3. Germline V gives CDR1 GEAIGNYY, CDR2 EKD. This CDR3 is 13 amino acids long. The CDR3 DNA reads TGTGCCTGTGACGCCTGGGGGAACGATAAACCCATCTTT. Amino acids: CACDAWGNDKPIF.

This clone was picked up a small number of times. Its ends do not fully match the called genes, so a read error is possible. This sequence joins TRDV2 and TRDJ3; D perhaps matches TRDD3 (5 bases). Germline assignment: CDR1 GEAIGNYY and CDR2 EKD. The length of the CDR3 is 18 residues. Here the CDR3 DNA reads TGTGCCTGTGGCACCGTGGGATTCAGCTCCTGGGACACCCGACAGACGTTTTTC. It is translated as CACGTVGFSSWDTRQTFF.

This clone was detected only a few times. TCRdb has a much larger clone's protein, which differs at residue 3 from the translation of this DNA, likely because of a read error; what is shown is the protein translated from the DNA. V gene TRAV29/DV5 combines with J gene TRDJ3; D may be TRDD3 (5 bases). The CDR3 sequence is 16 residues long. Germline CDR1 is NSMFDY and CDR2 is ISSIKDK. The CDR3 DNA reads TGTGCAGAAAGCTACTGGAGCTCCTGGGACACCCGACAGATGTTTTTC. Translated: CAESYWSSWDTRQMFF.

This clone was counted between two and nine times. The same CDR3 arises from other DNA sequences in this sample as well. This chain joins TRDV2 and TRDJ3, with D possibly being TRDD3 (6 bases). V was shortened by 0 bases and J by 0 bases, with 14 bases between the two germline ends. Germline CDR1 reads GEAIGNYY; CDR2 reads EKD. The CDR3 totals 19 residues. The CDR3: CACDTLGGRSSWDTRQMFF. The CDR3 nucleotides read TGTGCCTGTGACACCTTGGGGGGCCGAAGCTCCTGGGACACCCGACAGATGTTTTTC.

The sample holds a few counts of this clone. This chain joins TRDV1 and TRDJ1; D may be TRDD2 (6 bases). The germline CDR1 and CDR2 sequences are TSWWSYY and QGS. The length of the CDR3 is 13 residues. Deletions cut 4 bases from V and 2 bases from J, with 8 bases between. CDR3 amino acids: CALGGLPTDKLIF. In nucleotides, the CDR3 is TGTGCTCTTGGGGGTCTTCCTACCGATAAACTCATCTTT.

The chain is built from TRDV2 and TRDJ3; 10 nucleotides align to TRDD3. With 5 bases clipped from V and 0 bases from J, the junction kept 12 bases outside the gene matches. Germline values: CDR1 GEAIGNYY, CDR2 EKD. CDR3 length: 20 amino acids. CDR3 DNA: TGTGCCTGTGGCAGAGTACTGGGGGATCGGAGCTCCTGGGACACCCGACAGATGTTTTTC. Its translation is CACGRVLGDRSSWDTRQMFF.

The J gene is TRDJ1, the V gene TRDV2, with 8 bases identical to TRDD3. The junction had 4 bases not matched to a gene; V was cut back by 2 bases and J by 0 bases. CDR3 length: 15 residues. The germline V gene has CDR1 GEAIGNYY and CDR2 EKD. The CDR3 DNA reads TGTGCCTGTGACAATTTACTGGGGGACACCGATAAACTCATCTTT. Translated, it gives CACDNLLGDTDKLIF.

This clone is medium-sized. Other DNA sequences from this sample encode an identical CDR3 as well. The chain is built from TRDV2 and TRDJ1; 7 bases line up with TRDD3. CDR1 is GEAIGNYY and CDR2 is EKD in the germline V gene. This CDR3 contains 11 residues. Trimming at V came to 1 base and at J to 8 bases, leaving 0 bases not matched to a gene. Written as DNA, the CDR3 is TGTGCCTGTGACACGGGATACAAACTCATCTTT. It encodes CACDTGYKLIF.

A word on this clone: A read error is likely here: a far larger clone is one base away. The rearrangement joins TRDV2 to TRDJ3, with 12 bases matching TRDD3. Germline V gives CDR1 GEAIGNYY, CDR2 EKD. The CDR3 runs to 18 residues. CDR3 in DNA: TGTGCCTGTGACACCGTACTGGGGGATACCTGGGGCACCCGACAGATGTTTTTC. It is translated as CACDTVLGDTWGTRQMFF.

By its share, this clone is medium-sized. The chain is built from TRDV2 and TRDJ3, with 11 bases fitting TRDD3. V dropped 0 bases and J dropped 2; count of bases not matched to a gene: 8. CDR1 is GEAIGNYY, CDR2 EKD, per germline. The CDR3 runs 20 residues. The CDR3 DNA reads TGTGCCTGTGACACCGTACTGGGGGATAGGGGAGCCTGGGACACCCGACAGATGTTTTTC. This codes for CACDTVLGDRGAWDTRQMFF.